A selection of T cell receptor beta chains follows, all from one sample in a study of cytomegalovirus exposure and HLA in healthy donors. Assay used: immunoSEQ multiplex PCR; TCRdb lists only in-frame clones, some missing. The sample contains about 270,000 clones, approximately 70% of which appear only once. Sequencing was done on a sample of PBMCs. The receptors shown here come from a female donor in good health and CMV-seronegative. CDR3s include the opening cysteine and the closing phenylalanine or tryptophan. A D gene is named only where the DNA matches it firmly. Rows may omit the clone size; those that give it use once, few, many or a size class.

size	V	D	J	DNA	CDR3
few	TRBV9	TRBD1	TRBJ2-7	TGTGCCAGCGGACCGGGACAGTACGAGCAGTACTTC	CASGPGQYEQYF
NA	TRBV29-1	NA	TRBJ2-7	TGCAGCGTTGTTCATGTAGCCTCCTACGAGCAGTACTTC	CSVVHVASYEQYF
NA	TRBV10-1	NA	TRBJ1-1	TGCGCCAGCAAGGGGACACCCAACACTGAAGCTTTCTTT	CASKGTPNTEAFF
NA	TRBV11-2	NA	TRBJ2-7	TGTGCCAGCAGCCCAATGAGCTACGAGCAGTACTTC	CASSPMSYEQYF
NA	TRBV30	NA	TRBJ2-1	TGTGCGTGGACGGGTGGCTCCTACAATGAGCAGTTCTTC	CAWTGGSYNEQFF
NA	TRBV5-1	TRBD2	TRBJ2-3	TGCGCCAGCAGCTTGGCCCCACTAGCGGGAGGGCCTACAGATACGCAGTATTTT	CASSLAPLAGGPTDTQYF
NA	TRBV7-9	TRBD2	TRBJ2-1	TGTGCCAGCAGCTCACGAGGGTTGGCTAGCGGGAGAGGATACAATGAGCAGTTCTTC	CASSSRGLASGRGYNEQFF
NA	TRBV7-3	TRBD2	TRBJ2-1	TGTGCCAGCAGCTTCTTCGGACTAGCGGCCTACAATGAGCAGTTCTTC	CASSFFGLAAYNEQFF
NA	TRBV19	TRBD1	TRBJ2-5	TGTGCCAGTGCCGGGACAGGGGGCGAAGAGACCCAGTACTTC	CASAGTGGEETQYF
NA	TRBV7-9	NA	TRBJ2-5	TGTGCCAGCACAAGGACGGGGTCCCAAGAGACCCAGTACTTC	CASTRTGSQETQYF
few	TRBV5-5	NA	TRBJ2-7	TGTGCCAGCAGCCCTAGGGGGGGAAACTACGAGCAGTACTTC	CASSPRGGNYEQYF
NA	TRBV27	NA	TRBJ1-2	TGTGCCACCGCAGATGAGACAAGAAACTATGGCTACACCTTC	CATADETRNYGYTF
NA	TRBV6-5	TRBD1	TRBJ1-1	TGTGCCAGCAGAAAACAGGGGTCATTAACTGAAGCTTTCTTT	CASRKQGSLTEAFF
once	TRBV28	NA	TRBJ1-5	TGTGCCAGCCACGCGGGAGGTCAATCCCAGCCCCAGCATTTT	CASHAGGQSQPQHF
NA	TRBV5-1	NA	TRBJ2-7	TGCGCCAGCAGCATATCTTGGGCTAGCGCAAGCTCCTACGAGCAGTACTTC	CASSISWASASSYEQYF
NA	TRBV15	TRBD2	TRBJ2-5	TGTGCCACCAGCAGAGGGACCGGGACTAGCTCCGAGACCCAGTACTTC	CATSRGTGTSSETQYF
NA	TRBV15	NA	TRBJ2-3	TGTGCCACCAGCGGTCGGGGGACCGGAGATACGCAGTATTTT	CATSGRGTGDTQYF
few	TRBV5-4	NA	TRBJ2-1	TGTGCCAGCAGCTTGGCAGGGATAGACAATGAGCAGTTCTTC	CASSLAGIDNEQFF
NA	TRBV5-6	NA	TRBJ2-5	TGTGCCAGCAGCTTGGTACAGGGTCTGAGTGAGACCCAGTACTTC	CASSLVQGLSETQYF
NA	TRBV9	TRBD1	TRBJ1-4	TGTGCCAGCAGCGAGAGGCCCGGGACAGGGCTTGAAAAACTGTTTTTT	CASSERPGTGLEKLFF
few	TRBV7-3	TRBD1	TRBJ2-7	TGTGCCAGCAGCTTGGGTATGGCCGGGACAGGGGTAGGTCGGGGCGAGCAGTACTTC	CASSLGMAGTGVGRGEQYF
NA	TRBV7-8	NA	TRBJ1-2	TGTGCCAGCAGCTTCCCGAGGAACTATGGCTACACCTTC	CASSFPRNYGYTF
NA	TRBV2	TRBD1	TRBJ2-2	TGTGCCAGCAGACAAGACAGGGTGGGGACCGGGGAGCTGTTTTTT	CASRQDRVGTGELFF
once	TRBV7-8	TRBD2	TRBJ2-2	TGTGCCAGCAGCTTAAGAAGGAGCGGGAGTGGGACCGGGGAGCTGTTTTTT	CASSLRRSGSGTGELFF
NA	TRBV5-4	NA	TRBJ2-5	TGTGCCAGCAGCTTGGGGGGCACAGCCCAAGAGACCCAGTACTTC	CASSLGGTAQETQYF
NA	TRBV5-4	TRBD2	TRBJ2-2	TGTGCCAGCAGCCCGACTTTAGCGGGAGGGCCCAGGGAGCTGTTTTTT	CASSPTLAGGPRELFF
NA	TRBV14	NA	TRBJ1-2	TGTGCCAGCAGCCAAAATAGCGGGGTGTATGGCTACACCTTC	CASSQNSGVYGYTF
NA	TRBV2	NA	TRBJ1-2	TGTGCCAGCAGTGATGATGGGAACAGGGTAAGAGGAGGCTACACCTTC	CASSDDGNRVRGGYTF
few	TRBV6-5	NA	TRBJ1-1	TGTGCCAGCAGTCTTTCGGGGAACACTGAAGCTTTCTTT	CASSLSGNTEAFF
NA	TRBV20-1	NA	TRBJ2-1	TGCAGTGCCACCGGGGACAATGAGCAGTTCTTC	CSATGDNEQFF
once	TRBV6-5	TRBD2	TRBJ2-7	TGTGCCAGCAGTATACGGGGGGGGCTGGACGAGCAGTACTTC	CASSIRGGLDEQYF
NA	TRBV7-2	TRBD1	TRBJ2-7	TGTGCCAGCAGCTTCTCCGGGACAGAGTTCGACGAGCAGTACTTC	CASSFSGTEFDEQYF
NA	TRBV21-1	NA	TRBJ2-3	TGTGCCAGCAGCAAAGTCGCCGGAGATACGCAGTATTTT	CASSKVAGDTQYF
NA	TRBV11-2	NA	TRBJ1-2	TGTGCCAGCAGTCCGAGGGCGAGCTATGGCTACACCTTC	CASSPRASYGYTF
few	TRBV19	TRBD2	TRBJ2-5	TGTGCCAGTAGTGAGACTAGCGGAAAAGAGACCCAGTACTTC	CASSETSGKETQYF
NA	TRBV11-3	TRBD1	TRBJ2-5	TGTGCCAGCAGCTTAGGAGGACAGGGGGCTAGAGAGACCCAGTACTTC	CASSLGGQGARETQYF
few	TRBV11-2	NA	TRBJ2-7	TGTGCCAGCAGGGGGCTAGCCTACGAGCAGTACTTC	CASRGLAYEQYF
few	TRBV6-6	NA	TRBJ1-2	TGTGCCAGCAGTAGGTCCGGGGAAGGCTACACCTTC	CASSRSGEGYTF
NA	TRBV5-6	NA	TRBJ2-7	TGTGCCAGCAGCTTTTCACTACACGAGCAGTACTTC	CASSFSLHEQYF
few	TRBV7-6	TRBD2	TRBJ2-7	TGTGCCAGCAGTTTCAAGAGCGGGAGGAACCCCCACGAGCAGTACTTC	CASSFKSGRNPHEQYF
NA	TRBV7-9	NA	TRBJ2-4	TGTTCCAGCAGCTACGACACAGGGAAAACCAAAAACATTCAGTACTTC	CSSSYDTGKTKNIQYF
NA	TRBV7-9	TRBD1	TRBJ1-2	TGTGCCAGCAGCTTAAAACCCGGACAGGGCGAACCATATGGCTACACCTTC	CASSLKPGQGEPYGYTF